These T cell receptor beta chains were read from a single sample in a study of T cells in tuberculosis. The repertoire was sequenced with immunoSEQ multiplex PCR; TCRdb's copy has only in-frame clones and lacks some. Among tens of thousands of clones listed, about nine tenths were seen once. The sample was PBMCs. The receptor source for this set is a donor aged 10-30 years with latent tuberculosis or without tuberculosis infection. The CDR3 runs from the conserved cysteine through the conserved F or W. A D gene is named only where the DNA matches it firmly. Expanded clones get a size class; other rows say once, few or many, or leave the size out.

length	D	size	J	V	CDR3	DNA
17	TRBD2	-	TRBJ2-1	TRBV7-2	CASSSFGASGGRGEQFF	TGTGCCAGCAGCTCCTTCGGGGCTAGCGGGGGACGCGGTGAGCAGTTCTTC
16	TRBD2	-	TRBJ2-7	TRBV19	CASKRTLRGGTYEQYF	TGTGCCAGTAAAAGGACCCTCCGGGGGGGAACCTACGAGCAGTACTTC
13	TRBD1	-	TRBJ1-2	TRBV19	CASSNGQGYGYTF	TGTGCCAGTAGTAACGGACAGGGGTATGGCTACACCTTC
15	-	-	TRBJ1-5	TRBV30	CAWSVQGFPNQPQHF	TGTGCCTGGAGTGTACAGGGATTCCCCAATCAGCCCCAGCATTTT
18	TRBD1	-	TRBJ2-6	TRBV7-9	CASSWQGQGYSGANVLTF	TGTGCCAGCAGCTGGCAGGGACAGGGGTACTCTGGGGCCAACGTCCTGACTTTC
17	TRBD2	-	TRBJ2-3	TRBV5-1	CASSLASSGGAPDTQYF	TGCGCCAGCAGCTTGGCTTCTAGCGGGGGGGCACCCGATACGCAGTATTTT
14	-	-	TRBJ2-2	TRBV5-8	CASSLDPTAGELFF	TGTGCCAGCAGCTTGGACCCAACAGCCGGGGAGCTGTTTTTT
14	-	-	TRBJ1-2	TRBV4-3	CASSQARQIYGYTF	TGCGCCAGCAGCCAGGCGCGGCAGATCTATGGCTACACCTTC
15	-	-	TRBJ2-1	TRBV10-1	CASSERGARFNEQFF	TGCGCCAGCAGTGAGCGGGGGGCCCGTTTCAATGAGCAGTTCTTC
16	TRBD1	once	TRBJ2-2	TRBV19	CASSVDRGISAGELFF	TGTGCCAGTAGTGTCGACAGGGGTATTTCAGCCGGGGAGCTGTTTTTT
15	TRBD1	-	TRBJ1-5	TRBV19	CASTRDRGKNQPQHF	TGTGCCAGTACCAGGGACAGGGGGAAGAATCAGCCCCAGCATTTT
18	-	-	TRBJ2-1	TRBV9	CASSVAHLTRPFFHEQFF	TGTGCCAGCAGCGTCGCTCATTTGACTAGACCCTTCTTCCATGAGCAGTTCTTC
16	TRBD1	-	TRBJ1-2	TRBV6-6	CASSRGLAVVDYGYTF	TGTGCCAGCAGTAGGGGGCTAGCAGTCGTGGACTATGGCTACACCTTC
15	-	few	TRBJ1-5	TRBV7-6	CASSLAAGLNQPQHF	TGTGCCAGCAGCTTAGCGGCGGGGTTGAATCAGCCCCAGCATTTT
13	TRBD1	-	TRBJ2-5	TRBV11-3	CASSSRDRETQYF	TGTGCCAGCAGTTCCCGGGACAGAGAGACCCAGTACTTC
15	TRBD1	-	TRBJ1-1	TRBV9	CASSLTGGAGTEAFF	TGTGCCAGCAGCCTAACAGGGGGCGCGGGGACTGAAGCTTTCTTT
17	-	-	TRBJ2-6	TRBV5-1	CVSSPNPQGSGANVLTF	TGCGTCAGCAGCCCAAATCCTCAGGGATCTGGGGCCAACGTCCTGACTTTC
15	TRBD1	once	TRBJ1-1	TRBV7-9	CASSLDRGLGTEAFF	TGTGCCAGCAGCCTGGACAGGGGGCTGGGGACTGAAGCTTTCTTT
15	TRBD1	-	TRBJ2-1	TRBV7-9	CASSPSGQGDAEQFF	TGTGCCAGCAGCCCTTCGGGACAGGGGGATGCTGAGCAGTTCTTC
13	TRBD1	-	TRBJ2-7	TRBV9	CASSITGVDEQYF	TGTGCCAGCAGCATCACAGGGGTGGACGAGCAGTACTTC
15	-	-	TRBJ2-7	TRBV7-6	CASSLEGGNSYEQYF	TGTGCCAGCAGCTTAGAAGGAGGGAATTCCTACGAGCAGTACTTC
15	TRBD2	-	TRBJ2-1	TRBV18	CASSPAGTSVNEQFF	TGTGCCAGCTCACCCGCCGGGACTAGCGTAAATGAGCAGTTCTTC
13	-	once	TRBJ1-2	TRBV5-1	CASSLARYGGYTF	TGCGCCAGCAGCTTGGCGCGGTATGGTGGCTACACCTTC
16	TRBD1	once	TRBJ2-5	TRBV28	CASSNGGTGGSETQYF	TGTGCCAGCAGTAACGGGGGGACAGGGGGGTCAGAGACCCAGTACTTC
16	-	-	TRBJ2-5	TRBV7-9	CASSLVMGLAGETQYF	TGTGCCAGCAGCTTAGTTATGGGGCTCGCGGGGGAGACCCAGTACTTC
14	TRBD1	-	TRBJ2-3	TRBV6-6	CASSWTGLTDTQYF	TGTGCCAGCAGTTGGACAGGGCTCACAGATACGCAGTATTTT
14	-	-	TRBJ1-3	TRBV10-3	CAITANSLGSTIYF	TGTGCCATCACCGCGAATTCCCTAGGCAGCACCATATATTTT
12	-	-	TRBJ2-2	TRBV5-6	CASSFVSGELFF	TGTGCCAGCAGCTTTGTATCCGGGGAGCTGTTTTTT
17	-	once	TRBJ2-5	TRBV19	CASFMRFPGAGQETQYF	TGTGCCAGTTTTATGCGGTTTCCCGGAGCGGGCCAAGAGACCCAGTACTTC
16	TRBD2	-	TRBJ2-1	TRBV7-9	CASSLVAGGPYNEQFF	TGTGCCAGCAGCTTAGTAGCGGGAGGACCGTACAATGAGCAGTTCTTC
17	TRBD1	-	TRBJ1-1	TRBV27	CASSLHRTGNLNTEAFF	TGTGCCAGCAGTTTACACAGGACAGGGAATTTGAACACTGAAGCTTTCTTT